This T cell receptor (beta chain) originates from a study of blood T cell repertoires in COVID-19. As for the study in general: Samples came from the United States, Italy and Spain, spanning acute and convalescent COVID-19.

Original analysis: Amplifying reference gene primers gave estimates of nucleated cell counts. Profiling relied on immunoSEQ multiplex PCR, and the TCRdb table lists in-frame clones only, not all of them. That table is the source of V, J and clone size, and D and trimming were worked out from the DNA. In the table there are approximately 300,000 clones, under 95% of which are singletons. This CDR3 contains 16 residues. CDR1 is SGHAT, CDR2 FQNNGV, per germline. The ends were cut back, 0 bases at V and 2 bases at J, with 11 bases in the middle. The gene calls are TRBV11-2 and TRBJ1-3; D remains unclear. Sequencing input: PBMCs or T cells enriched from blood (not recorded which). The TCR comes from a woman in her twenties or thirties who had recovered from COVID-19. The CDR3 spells CASSLERGRPGNTIYF. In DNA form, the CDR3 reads TGTGCCAGCAGCTTAGAGAGAGGCCGCCCTGGAAACACCATATATTTT.